The 9 T cell receptor beta chains in this list originate from one sample, sequenced in a study of glioma-infiltrating T cells. Using RNA template, CDR3s of TCR alpha and beta were amplified with iRepertoire arm-PCR. In TCRdb, the multiplex PCR reads were re-called with MiXCR into one record per CDR3 protein. The sample has about 130,000 distinct CDR3 sequences; about 25% are singletons. Sequencing input: glioma tissue, nonneoplastic brain tissue, or PBMCs (not recorded which). Receptors were obtained from a human donor with low-grade glioma or glioblastoma, undergoing nonglioma brain surgery, or in good health (not recorded which).

The table lists this clonotype with many counts. The J gene is TRBJ1-1, the V gene TRBV28; 7 bases match TRBD1. The CDR3 extends over 12 amino acids. V dropped 8 bases and J dropped 5; count of bases not matched to a gene: 5. Germline CDR1 MDHEN, CDR2 SYDVKM. CDR3 in DNA: TGTGCCAGCCACAGGGGATTAACTGAAGCTTTCTTT. Protein product: CASHRGLTEAFF.

J is TRBJ1-2 and V is TRBV4-1; TRBD1 is a possible D gene (6 bases). This CDR3 contains 12 residues. Trimming cost V 4 bases and J 7 bases, with 10 bases left between them. CDR1 MGHRA and CDR2 YSYEKL come from the germline V gene. CDR3 residues: CASSLRGGGYTF. The CDR3 bases are TGCGCCAGCAGCCTAAGGGGGGGTGGCTACACCTTC.

The rearrangement links TRBV6-1 to TRBJ1-5; tentatively, D is TRBD1 (5 bases). Germline CDR1 reads MNHNS; CDR2 reads SASEGT. Trimming shortened V by 6 bases and J by 1 base, and 13 bases separated the two germline ends. CDR3 length equals 15 residues. CDR3: CASRGRGGSNQPQHF. The DNA for the CDR3 is TGTGCCAGCAGAGGACGGGGGGGGAGCAATCAGCCCCAGCATTTT.

In its sample, this clonotype was seen a few times. The chain couples TRBV4-1 to TRBJ2-1; 7 bases map to TRBD2. The length of the CDR3 is 16 residues. The germline V gene encodes CDR1 MGHRA and CDR2 YSYEKL. The V gene end was trimmed by 2 bases and the J gene end by 6 bases; junction bases not matched to a gene: 10. The CDR3 is CASSQNLVGGFNEQFF. As DNA, the CDR3 is TGCGCCAGCAGCCAAAATCTGGTGGGGGGGTTCAATGAGCAGTTCTTC.

The V gene is TRBV20-1, the J gene TRBJ2-1; 11 nucleotides align to TRBD2. The V gene end was trimmed by 6 bases and the J gene end by 2 bases; junction bases not matched to a gene: 6. The CDR3 length is 15 residues. Germline assignment: CDR1 DFQATT and CDR2 SNEGSKA (reference sequence). CDR3 in DNA: TGCAGTGCAACCATAGCGGGGGGGCCCTACAATGAGCAGTTCTTC. Translating it yields CSATIAGGPYNEQFF.

This clonotype was seen a handful of times. The rearrangement joins TRBV6-2 or TRBV6-3 to TRBJ2-5, with D possibly matching TRBD2 (5 bases). With 7 bases removed from V and 0 bases from J, the gap between germline ends came to 9 bases. The CDR3 has 13 amino acids. Germline V lookup: CDR1 MNHEY, CDR2 SVGEGT. CDR3 DNA: TGTGCCAGCAACCCCGGGAACCAAGAGACCCAGTACTTC. Translated, it gives CASNPGNQETQYF.

This chain uses TRBV9 with TRBJ1-5; TRBD1 matches 10 bases. The CDR3 spans 14 residues. The germline gives CDR1 SGDLS, CDR2 YYNGEE. V lost 3 bases, J lost 6 bases, and 3 bases stayed unmatched. The chain's CDR3 is CASSGDRGSQPQHF. CDR3 bases: TGTGCCAGCAGCGGGGACAGGGGTAGTCAGCCCCAGCATTTT. Using reference TRBV9 and TRBJ1-5 for the parts outside the CDR3, the full variable domain is DSGVTQTPKHLITATGQRVTLRCSPRSGDLSVYWYQQSLDQGLQFLIQYYNGEERAKGNILERFSAQQFPDLHSELNLSSLELGDSALYFCASSGDRGSQPQHFGDGTRLSIL.

This clonotype was seen many times. The rearrangement links TRBV6-6 to TRBJ1-5; D is uncertain. Germline V gene sequence: CDR1 MNHNY, CDR2 SVGAGI (reference sequence). This CDR3 has 13 amino acids. With 2 bases removed from V and 0 bases from J, the gap between germline ends came to 2 bases. As DNA, the CDR3 is TGTGCCAGCAGTTACGATAGCAATCAGCCCCAGCATTTT. This encodes CASSYDSNQPQHF.

The table lists this clonotype with many counts. This rearrangement joins TRBV27 to TRBJ1-2, with 7 bases fitting TRBD1. Germline CDR1 and CDR2: MNHEY and SMNVEV (reference sequence). Trimming at V came to 2 bases and at J to 2 bases, leaving 2 bases not matched to a gene. The length of the CDR3 is 14 residues. The CDR3 sequence is CASSLRDRNYGYTF. DNA for the CDR3: TGTGCCAGCAGTTTACGGGACAGAAACTATGGCTACACCTTC.